The clone carrying this TCR beta chain was recorded at least ten times. This CDR3 comprises 16 residues. Germline CDR1 MNHEY, CDR2 SVGAGI. V lost 0 bases and J 0 bases, leaving 12 bases between the germline ends. It was with unique molecular identifiers that the TCRbeta library was prepared. A single record per CDR3 protein comes from TCRdb applying MiXCR to the PCR reads. The table records fewer than 95,000 distinct CDR3 sequences, 12% of them present only once. The entry originates in a study of T-cell reconstitution after alpha-beta-depleted transplantation in children. The V gene is TRBV6-5, the J gene TRBJ2-7; D ambiguous. The material sequenced was PBMCs from the stem cell graft donor, taken from the stem cell graft. This clonotype was obtained from a human donor who donated a stem cell graft to a child with inherited bone marrow failure. In DNA, the CDR3 is TGTGCCAGCAGTTACTCGGGTGGGCAAAGCTCCTACGAGCAGTACTTC. This sequence encodes CASSYSGGQSSYEQYF.